A single sample is the source of the 2 T cell receptor beta chains below, sequenced in a study of vaccination and CD4 T cells after COVID-19. The treatment: roughly 10-day PBMC culture with coronavirus spike peptide pools or control peptides (ViraFEST assay). Researchers used the Oncomine TCR Beta short-read assay to sequence DNA from cultured CD4+ T cells. Using its own MiXCR run on the PCR reads, TCRdb lists one record per CDR3 protein. The profile shows roughly 18,000 distinct CDR3 sequences, about 50% of them singletons. These receptors' antigens are unknown. Sequencing was done on a sample of CD4+ T cells from blood, cultured in vitro. The receptors shown here come from a human donor who had recovered from COVID-19.

Note on this clonotype: Relative to the germline gene, one junction end is altered; a read error may explain this. V usage is TRBV7-3 and J usage is TRBJ2-1; 12 bases align to TRBD2. Germline V gives CDR1 SGHTA, CDR2 FQGTGA. The CDR3 loop spans 14 amino acids. In DNA form, the CDR3 reads TGTGCCAGCAGCTTAACCGCTAGCGGGGGGGTGTTGCACTTC. Translated, it gives CASSLTASGGVLHF.

This chain joins TRBV7-9 and TRBJ1-1; 7 bases fit TRBD1. J gave up 3 bases and V 2 bases, and 3 bases lay outside the gene matches. Germline V CDR1 and CDR2: SEHNR, FQNEAQ (reference sequence). CDR3 size: 14 residues. The CDR3 region is CASSLFDRDTEAFF. For the CDR3, the DNA is TGTGCCAGCAGCTTATTTGACAGGGACACTGAAGCTTTCTTT.